The 20 T cell receptor beta chains given below trace back to one sample, sequenced in a study of cytomegalovirus exposure and HLA in healthy donors. PCR amplification relied on 60 Vbeta primers (plus 13 Jbeta primers). Measured with immunoSEQ multiplex PCR; TCRdb has only the in-frame clones, and not every one. The sample contains about 200,000 clones, around 79% of which appear only once. Sequencing was done on a sample of PBMCs. These receptors originate from a male donor in good health and CMV-seropositive.

This clone was observed a few times. V usage is TRBV5-4 and J usage is TRBJ2-2; 8 nucleotides align to TRBD2. With 0 bases clipped from V and 4 bases from J, the junction kept 5 bases outside the gene matches. There are 16 residues in the CDR3. Germline CDR1 SGHNT, CDR2 YYREEE (reference sequence). CDR3 residues: CASSLVSGGGTGELFF. For the CDR3, the DNA is TGTGCCAGCAGCTTGGTCTCCGGGGGGGGCACCGGGGAGCTGTTTTTT.

The rearrangement joins TRBV5-1 to TRBJ2-3; the D gene is possibly TRBD1 (6 bases). Germline CDR1 is SGHRS and CDR2 is YFSETQ. V dropped 4 bases and J dropped 3 bases, with 15 bases sitting between them. The CDR3 length is 15 residues. Here the CDR3 reads CASSIRTVGTDTQYF. The CDR3 DNA is TGCGCCAGCAGCATTAGGACAGTCGGGACAGATACGCAGTATTTT. The whole variable domain, filled in from reference TRBV5-1 and TRBJ2-3, reads KAGVTQTPRYLIKTRGQQVTLSCSPISGHRSVSWYQQTPGQGLQFLFEYFSETQRNKGNFPGRFSGRQFSNSRSEMNVSTLELGDSALYLCASSIRTVGTDTQYFGPGTRLTVL.

The table lists this clone with a few counts. V usage is TRBV6-5 and J usage is TRBJ2-3; TRBD2 agrees at 10 bases. CDR1 is MNHEY, CDR2 SVGAGI, per germline. V trimming: 6 bases; J trimming: 3 bases; junction bases outside the gene matches: 3. There are 14 residues in the CDR3. This chain's CDR3 is CASSLAGVTDTQYF. CDR3 in DNA: TGTGCCAGCAGCCTAGCGGGAGTAACAGATACGCAGTATTTT.

This clone was observed once. The V gene is TRBV9, the J gene TRBJ2-3; perhaps TRBD2 as D (5 bases). The CDR3 has 15 amino acids. Trimming cost V 2 bases and J 0 bases, with 10 bases left between them. Per the germline V gene, CDR1 is SGDLS and CDR2 is YYNGEE. CDR3 nucleotides: TGTGCCAGCAGCGTGCGTCCGGGGAGCACAGATACGCAGTATTTT. It codes for CASSVRPGSTDTQYF. Full variable domain (missing parts from reference TRBV9 and TRBJ2-3): DSGVTQTPKHLITATGQRVTLRCSPRSGDLSVYWYQQSLDQGLQFLIQYYNGEERAKGNILERFSAQQFPDLHSELNLSSLELGDSALYFCASSVRPGSTDTQYFGPGTRLTVL.

This chain connects TRBV10-3 to TRBJ1-6; the D gene is possibly TRBD1 (6 bases). Trimming removed 0 bases from V and 8 bases from J, with 17 bases in between. CDR1 and CDR2 from the germline V gene are ENHRY and SYGVKD. The CDR3 loop spans 17 amino acids. CDR3 protein: CAISESGPGVSDSPLHF. Here the CDR3 DNA reads TGTGCCATCAGTGAGTCGGGCCCAGGGGTCTCAGATTCACCCCTCCACTTT.

V usage is TRBV6-4 and J usage is TRBJ2-3; the D gene is possibly TRBD1 (5 bases). The CDR3 totals 13 residues. The germline CDR1 and CDR2 sequences are MRHNA and SNTAGT. Trimming removed 8 bases at V and 2 bases at J, with 11 bases between. DNA for the CDR3: TGTGCCAGCGGGGCAGGCCACACAGATACGCAGTATTTT. Translating gives CASGAGHTDTQYF.

This clone was seen a handful of times. The chain is built from TRBV27 and TRBJ2-7; 9 bases align to TRBD1. Germline V gene lookup returns CDR1 MNHEY and CDR2 SMNVEV (reference sequence). V lost 9 bases, J lost 2 bases, and 14 bases stayed unmatched. This CDR3 has 16 amino acids. CDR3 DNA: TGTGCCAGGGTGGGACAGGGAACACCCCTAACCTACGAGCAGTACTTC. This translates into CARVGQGTPLTYEQYF.

The chain is built from TRBV11-1 and TRBJ1-4; 9 nucleotides match TRBD1. The V and J ends lost 5 bases and 5 bases, in that order; junction bases with no gene match: 9. This CDR3 is 16 amino acids long. Looked up from germline, CDR1 is SGHAT and CDR2 is FQDESV (reference sequence). This CDR3 is CASSKFPGQGNEKLFF. In nucleotides, the CDR3 is TGTGCCAGCAGCAAATTCCCGGGACAGGGAAATGAAAAACTGTTTTTT.

The rearrangement uses TRBV5-4 and TRBJ2-2, with TRBD2 matching over 16 bases. V trimming: 5 bases; J trimming: 4 bases; junction bases outside the gene matches: 8. The CDR3 spans 18 residues. The germline V gene has CDR1 SGHNT and CDR2 YYREEE (reference sequence). As DNA, the CDR3 is TGTGCCAGCAGTGCCGGGACTAGCGGGAGGGACGGCACCGGGGAGCTGTTTTTT. This gives the protein CASSAGTSGRDGTGELFF.

The chain carries TRBV5-3 and TRBJ2-7; 12 nucleotides line up with TRBD2. TRBV5-3 is designated an ORF whose function remains uncertain. CDR3 length: 19 residues. Losses at the gene ends were 2 bases for V and 1 base for J; bases not matched to a gene: 13. The CDR3 here is CARSLLCPGTSGYSYEQYF. The CDR3 nucleotides read TGTGCCAGAAGCTTACTATGTCCCGGGACTAGCGGGTATTCCTACGAGCAGTACTTC.

The V and J genes are TRBV5-8 and TRBJ1-6; 10 bases are a match to TRBD1. The CDR3 has 15 residues. Germline values: CDR1 SGHTS, CDR2 YDEGEE. The V and J ends lost 2 bases and 7 bases, in that order; junction bases with no gene match: 3. CDR3 residues: CASSFGGQGNSPLHF. CDR3 nucleotide sequence: TGTGCCAGCAGCTTCGGGGGACAGGGGAATTCACCCCTCCACTTT. Drawing the rest from reference TRBV5-8 and TRBJ1-6, the complete variable domain is EAGVTQSPTHLIKTRGQQATLRCSPISGHTSVYWYQQALGLGLQFLLWYDEGEERNRGNFPPRFSGRQFPNYSSELNVNALELEDSALYLCASSFGGQGNSPLHFGNGTRLTVT.

The chain combines TRBV5-4 with TRBJ1-4; perhaps TRBD1 as D (6 bases). V dropped 1 base and J dropped 0 bases, with 10 bases sitting between them. CDR3 length: 16 amino acids. Per germline, CDR1 SGHNT and CDR2 YYREEE (reference sequence). The CDR3: CASSLTSGATNEKLFF. CDR3 DNA sequence: TGTGCCAGCAGCTTGACGTCAGGGGCAACTAATGAAAAACTGTTTTTT.

This clone was recorded only once. The rearrangement joins TRBV6-6 to TRBJ1-1; D unclear. The V end lost 9 bases, the J end lost 3 bases, and 14 bases lay between the germline ends. Germline assignment: CDR1 MNHNY and CDR2 SVGAGI (reference sequence). This CDR3 comprises 13 residues. CDR3 protein: CASSTPAHTEAFF. The DNA for the CDR3 is TGTGCCAGTTCGACTCCGGCTCACACTGAAGCTTTCTTT.

The chain carries TRBV7-2 and TRBJ2-3; D possibly corresponds to TRBD2 (6 bases). Trimming removed 6 bases at V and 0 bases at J, with 10 bases between. The CDR3 length is 14 residues. Looked up from germline, CDR1 is SGHTA and CDR2 is FQGNSA. The CDR3 region has the DNA TGTGCCAGCAGGCTAGCGCCGAGCACAGATACGCAGTATTTT. Amino acids: CASRLAPSTDTQYF.

The rearrangement uses TRBV25-1 and TRBJ1-2; TRBD1 might be the D (5 bases). With 8 bases removed from V and 5 bases from J, the gap between germline ends came to 9 bases. This CDR3 region has 11 residues. Germline CDR1 and CDR2: MGHDK and SYGVNS. The CDR3 DNA is TGTGCCAGCGAGACAGCTTATGGCTACACCTTC. Translating gives CASETAYGYTF.

The rearrangement joins TRBV6-5 to TRBJ2-5; the match to TRBD1 covers 8 bases. The CDR3 has 15 amino acids. Germline loops: CDR1 MNHEY, CDR2 SVGAGI. Trimming removed 5 bases from V and 5 bases from J; junction bases left unmatched: 10. This CDR3 is CASSPGPDRAETQYF. The CDR3 region has the DNA TGTGCCAGCAGTCCCGGCCCGGACAGGGCGGAGACCCAGTACTTC.

The chain has TRBV2 and TRBJ1-2; 9 bases map to TRBD1. Trimming at V came to 9 bases and at J to 1 base, leaving 6 bases not matched to a gene. Germline CDR1 reads SNHLY; CDR2 reads FYNNEI. The CDR3 covers 14 residues. For the CDR3, the DNA is TGTGCCAGGGACAGGGGAATGGTTAACTATGGCTACACCTTC. It translates to CARDRGMVNYGYTF.

The chain employs TRBV27 and TRBJ1-1; TRBD1 is a possible D gene (6 bases). The CDR3 loop spans 15 amino acids. The germline V gene encodes CDR1 MNHEY and CDR2 SMNVEV (reference sequence). Trimming cost V 5 bases and J 4 bases, with 17 bases left between them. The CDR3 sequence is CASSAQQGGGTEAFF. CDR3 sequence (DNA): TGTGCCAGCAGTGCCCAACAGGGCGGGGGCACTGAAGCTTTCTTT.

This clone showed up just a few times. The rearrangement links TRBV19 to TRBJ1-5; TRBD1 is a possible D gene (5 bases). The germline V gene encodes CDR1 LNHDA and CDR2 SQIVND (reference sequence). CDR3 size: 11 residues. CDR3 sequence (DNA): TGTGCGGCAGGGCTCAATCAGCCCCAGCATTTT. This sequence encodes CAAGLNQPQHF.

As for this clone: The germline gene is not matched at one end of the junction; a read error may be the cause. The chain uses TRBV11-2 and TRBJ2-7; tentative D call: TRBD1 (6 bases). The CDR3 covers 12 residues. From germline, CDR1 is SGHAT and CDR2 FQNNGV. This CDR3 is CASSSPGQTPSF. The CDR3 DNA reads as TGTGCCAGCAGCTCCCCAGGACAGACCCCTTCCTTC.